A single sample gave rise to the 15 T cell receptor beta chains below, sequenced in a study of beta chain features in type 1 diabetes. Whole-study results and caveats: There was a moderate but significant shortening of TCRB CDR3s in all four CD4+ subsets of Type 1 diabetes patients.

No antigens are known for them. The entirety of the isolated RNA underwent reverse transcription, so expressed TCRB transcripts were sequenced. Libraries were prepared by immunoSEQ multiplex PCR; TCRdb keeps only in-frame clonotypes and omits some of them. This sample has 500,000 to 650,000 clones, with roughly 12% found just once. Input material: naive CD4+ T cells from blood. The receptors stem from a man aged 30 to 45 with type 1 diabetes.

This sequence joins TRBV6-6 and TRBJ1-1, with 12 bases aligning to TRBD1. The CDR3 contains 15 residues. The V gene end was trimmed by 4 bases and the J gene end by 5 bases; junction bases not matched to a gene: 5. Germline V gene lookup returns CDR1 MNHNY and CDR2 SVGAGI (reference sequence). CDR3 in amino acids: CASSSGQGAGTEAFF. The CDR3 nucleotides read TGTGCCAGCAGTTCGGGACAGGGGGCCGGGACTGAAGCTTTCTTT.

The chain is built from TRBV5-1 and TRBJ1-6; 7 positions match TRBD1. Trimming took 4 bases from V and 7 from J; bases not matched to a gene: 8. CDR1 SGHRS and CDR2 YFSETQ come from the germline V gene. The CDR3 contains 15 residues. As DNA, the CDR3 is TGCGCCAGCAGCCCGGGACAGATCTACAATTCACCCCTCCACTTT. Amino acids: CASSPGQIYNSPLHF.

This clone has only a few counts. The chain recombines TRBV18 with TRBJ2-5; no definite D call. With 3 bases removed from V and 2 bases from J, the gap between germline ends came to 10 bases. Looked up from germline, CDR1 is KGHSH and CDR2 is LQKENI. The CDR3 spans 14 residues. CDR3 nucleotide sequence: TGTGCCAGCTCACCCGAGACGTCGCAAGAGACCCAGTACTTC. It encodes CASSPETSQETQYF.

V usage is TRBV7-2 and J usage is TRBJ2-3; tentative D call: TRBD2 (5 bases). The CDR3 is 15 residues long. Trimming took 3 bases from V and 3 from J, leaving 13 bases between them. From germline, CDR1 is SGHTA and CDR2 FQGNSA. The CDR3 region is CASSFLATGTDTQYF. The CDR3 DNA follows: TGTGCCAGCAGCTTTTTAGCGACGGGGACAGATACGCAGTATTTT.

This clone has more than one count but fewer than ten. The chain has TRBV4-3 and TRBJ1-4, with 7 bases fitting TRBD1. V gave up 4 bases and J gave up 6 bases; unmatched junction bases: 5. The germline V gene encodes CDR1 LGHNA and CDR2 YSLEER. The CDR3 covers 14 residues. The CDR3 DNA follows: TGCGCCAGCAGCCCCGGGACAGCTTATGAAAAACTGTTTTTT. Translation: CASSPGTAYEKLFF.

J is TRBJ2-4 and V is TRBV18, with 7 bases aligning to TRBD2. Germline-derived CDR1 and CDR2 are KGHSH and LQKENI. With V trimmed by 0 bases and J by 2 bases, 7 bases remained unmatched. The CDR3 spans 17 residues. CDR3 protein: CASSPPSRGGPKNIQYF. The CDR3 nucleotides read TGTGCCAGCTCACCACCGAGTCGCGGGGGTCCCAAAAACATTCAGTACTTC.

The genes are TRBV7-9 and TRBJ1-1; 7 bases align to TRBD1. Germline V CDR1 and CDR2: SEHNR, FQNEAQ (reference sequence). With V trimmed by 4 bases and J by 0 bases, 2 bases remained unmatched. The CDR3 totals 14 residues. Here the CDR3 reads CASSSGQLNTEAFF. In nucleotides, the CDR3 is TGTGCCAGCAGCTCGGGACAGTTGAACACTGAAGCTTTCTTT.

This clone has only a few counts. The V call is TRBV19, the J call TRBJ1-2; D unresolved. CDR3 length: 14 amino acids. The V gene lost 9 bases and the J gene lost 0 bases, with 14 bases spanning the gap. Germline V gene data show CDR1 as LNHDA and CDR2 as SQIVND (reference sequence). Written as DNA, the CDR3 is TGTGCCAGCCAGTCCGCCGATCCTAACTATGGCTACACCTTC. This gives the protein CASQSADPNYGYTF. Complete variable domain (other parts from reference TRBV19 and TRBJ1-2): DGGITQSPKYLFRKEGQNVTLSCEQNLNHDAMYWYRQDPGQGLRLIYYSQIVNDFQKGDIAEGYSVSREKKESFPLTVTSAQKNPTAFYLCASQSADPNYGYTFGSGTRLTVV.

The chain has TRBV29-1 and TRBJ1-2; 12 bases line up with TRBD1. The CDR3 runs 16 residues. Germline lookup yields CDR1 SQVTM and CDR2 ANQGSEA. V lost 7 bases to trimming and J lost 5 bases; unmatched junction nucleotides: 14. The CDR3 is CSAQYAGQGARYGYTF. For the CDR3, the DNA is TGCAGCGCCCAATACGCGGGACAGGGGGCGCGGTATGGCTACACCTTC.

This clone came up a few times. This chain links TRBV7-9 with TRBJ2-6; either TRBD1 or TRBD2 may fit D (5 bases each). Germline V CDR1 and CDR2: SEHNR, FQNEAQ (reference sequence). CDR3 size: 15 residues. V gave up 3 bases and J gave up 2 bases, with 8 bases separating them. In DNA form, the CDR3 reads TGTGCCAGCAGCTTGAGGGGAGCTGGGGCCAACGTCCTGACTTTC. Residues: CASSLRGAGANVLTF.

J is TRBJ2-5 and V is TRBV7-9; D is perhaps TRBD2 (6 bases). Germline V gives CDR1 SEHNR, CDR2 FQNEAQ (reference sequence). This CDR3 is built from 14 residues. V lost 7 bases, J lost 4 bases, and 16 bases lay in between. CDR3: CASNPFGGTETQYF. As DNA, the CDR3 is TGTGCCAGCAACCCCTTCGGGGGTACAGAGACCCAGTACTTC.

This clone has a handful of counts. This chain uses TRBV2 with TRBJ2-6; no clear D. The CDR3 is 15 amino acids. Germline loops: CDR1 SNHLY, CDR2 FYNNEI. V was cut by 7 bases and J by 2 bases, with 12 bases left in between. The CDR3 bases are TGTGCCAGCATGGAAAGTGGAGCTGGGGCCAACGTCCTGACTTTC. Residues: CASMESGAGANVLTF. The full variable domain, completed using reference TRBV2 and TRBJ2-6, is EPEVTQTPSHQVTQMGQEVILRCVPISNHLYFYWYRQILGQKVEFLVSFYNNEISEKSEIFDDQFSVERPDGSNFTLKIRSTKLEDSAMYFCASMESGAGANVLTFGAGSRLTVL.

The chain uses TRBV30 and TRBJ2-3; 11 nucleotides match TRBD2. CDR3 length equals 13 residues. Germline CDR1 GTSNPN, CDR2 SVGIG (reference sequence). Trimming removed 2 bases from V and 7 bases from J; junction bases left unmatched: 2. CDR3: CAWSRLAGHTQYF. Written as DNA, the CDR3 is TGTGCCTGGAGTAGACTAGCGGGGCATACGCAGTATTTT.

The chain recombines TRBV7-2 with TRBJ1-5; possible D gene TRBD1, 5 bases. The V end was cut by 1 base, the J end by 11 bases, with 15 bases between. Per germline, CDR1 SGHTA and CDR2 FQGNSA. The CDR3 covers 14 residues. CDR3 nucleotide sequence: TGTGCCAGCAGCTTAGGCTCATTGCAACAGGCCCAGCATTTT. It encodes CASSLGSLQQAQHF. Full variable domain (remainder filled in from reference TRBV7-2 and TRBJ1-5): GAGVSQSPSNKVTEKGKDVELRCDPISGHTALYWYRQSLGQGLEFLIYFQGNSAPDKSGLPSDRFSAERTGGSVSTLTIQRTQQEDSAVYLCASSLGSLQQAQHFGDGTRLSIL.

The V gene is TRBV4-2, the J gene TRBJ2-7, with 9 bases identical to TRBD2. The CDR3 covers 15 residues. V was pared by 1 base and J by 3 bases, with 4 bases of the junction left unmatched. CDR1 LGHNA and CDR2 YNFKEQ come from the germline V gene. The CDR3 DNA is TGTGCCAGCAGCCAAGCTGCAGCGGGGGGCTACGAGCAGTACTTC. It translates to CASSQAAAGGYEQYF.